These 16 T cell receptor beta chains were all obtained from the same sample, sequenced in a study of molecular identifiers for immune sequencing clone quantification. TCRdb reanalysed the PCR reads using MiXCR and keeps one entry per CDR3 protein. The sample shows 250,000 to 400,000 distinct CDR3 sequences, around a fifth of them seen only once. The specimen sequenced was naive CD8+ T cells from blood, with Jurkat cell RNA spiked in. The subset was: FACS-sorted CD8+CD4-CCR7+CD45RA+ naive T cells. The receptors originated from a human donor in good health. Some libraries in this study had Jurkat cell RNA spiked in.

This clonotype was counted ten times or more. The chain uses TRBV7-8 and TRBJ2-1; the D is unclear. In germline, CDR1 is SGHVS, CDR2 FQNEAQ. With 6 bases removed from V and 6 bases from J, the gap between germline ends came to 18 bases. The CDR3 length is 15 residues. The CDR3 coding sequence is TGTGCCAGCAGACGCCGGACCCTACTGGGCAATGAGCAGTTCTTC. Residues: CASRRRTLLGNEQFF.

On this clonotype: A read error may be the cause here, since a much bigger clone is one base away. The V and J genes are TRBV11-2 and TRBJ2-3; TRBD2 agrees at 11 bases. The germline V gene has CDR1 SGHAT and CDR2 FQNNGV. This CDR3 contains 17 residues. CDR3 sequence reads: CAGSLGTSGGRTDTQYF. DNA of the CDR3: TGTGCCGGCAGCTTAGGAACTAGCGGGGGAAGGACAGATACGCAGTATTTT.

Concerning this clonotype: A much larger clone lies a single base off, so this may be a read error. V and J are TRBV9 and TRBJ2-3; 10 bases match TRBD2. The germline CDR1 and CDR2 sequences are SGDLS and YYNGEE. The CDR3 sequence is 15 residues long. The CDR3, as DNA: TGTACCAGCAGCGTAGAGGCTAGCGGGAGCCTCCCGCAGTATTTT. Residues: CTSSVEASGSLPQYF.

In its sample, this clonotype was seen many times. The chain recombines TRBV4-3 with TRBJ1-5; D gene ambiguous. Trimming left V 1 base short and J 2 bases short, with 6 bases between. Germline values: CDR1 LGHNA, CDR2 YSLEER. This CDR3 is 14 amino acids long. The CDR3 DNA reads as TGCGCCAGCAGCCAAGCGGCAGGCAATCAGCCCCAGCATTTT. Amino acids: CASSQAAGNQPQHF.

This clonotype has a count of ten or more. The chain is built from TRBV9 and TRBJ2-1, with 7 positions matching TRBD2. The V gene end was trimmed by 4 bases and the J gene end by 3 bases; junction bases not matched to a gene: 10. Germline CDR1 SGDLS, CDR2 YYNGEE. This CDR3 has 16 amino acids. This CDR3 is CASSPEGTNYYNEQFF. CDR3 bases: TGTGCCAGCAGCCCAGAGGGGACTAACTACTACAATGAGCAGTTCTTC.

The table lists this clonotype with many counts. CDR3 amino acids: CASSPRTGAGDTQYF. The CDR3 region has the DNA TGTGCCAGTAGTCCCCGGACAGGGGCGGGAGATACGCAGTATTTT. The chain couples TRBV19 to TRBJ2-3, with 9 positions matching TRBD1. The V and J ends lost 5 bases and 5 bases, in that order; junction bases with no gene match: 8. The CDR3 length is 15 residues. The germline V gene has CDR1 LNHDA and CDR2 SQIVND (reference sequence).

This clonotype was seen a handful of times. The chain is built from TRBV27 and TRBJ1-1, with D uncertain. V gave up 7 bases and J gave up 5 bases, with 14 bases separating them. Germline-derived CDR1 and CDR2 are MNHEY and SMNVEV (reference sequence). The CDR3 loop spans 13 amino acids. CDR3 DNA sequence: TGTGCCAGCAATGAGAGAGTTGAAACTGAAGCTTTCTTT. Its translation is CASNERVETEAFF.

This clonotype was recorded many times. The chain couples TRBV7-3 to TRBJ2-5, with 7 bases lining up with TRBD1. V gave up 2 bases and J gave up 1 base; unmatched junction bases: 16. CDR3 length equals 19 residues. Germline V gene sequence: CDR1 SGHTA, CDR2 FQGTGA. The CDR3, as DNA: TGTGCCAGCAGCTTAGAGGCAGGGGGACCGGAGGCCTCCCAAGAGACCCAGTACTTC. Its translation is CASSLEAGGPEASQETQYF.

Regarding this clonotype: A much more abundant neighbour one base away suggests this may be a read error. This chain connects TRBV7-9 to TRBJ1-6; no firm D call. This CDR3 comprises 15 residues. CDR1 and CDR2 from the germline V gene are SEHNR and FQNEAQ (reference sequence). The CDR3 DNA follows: TGTGCCAGCAGCTTAGTATCGACATGGGGTTCACCCCTCCGCTTT. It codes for CASSLVSTWGSPLRF.

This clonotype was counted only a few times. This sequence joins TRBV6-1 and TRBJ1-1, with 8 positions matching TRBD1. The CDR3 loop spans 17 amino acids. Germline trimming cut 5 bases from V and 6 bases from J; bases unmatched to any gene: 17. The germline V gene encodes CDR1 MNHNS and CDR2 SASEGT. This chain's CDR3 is CASSPSPGQAVPPEAFF. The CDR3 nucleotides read TGTGCCAGCAGTCCATCTCCGGGACAGGCGGTTCCCCCTGAAGCTTTCTTT.

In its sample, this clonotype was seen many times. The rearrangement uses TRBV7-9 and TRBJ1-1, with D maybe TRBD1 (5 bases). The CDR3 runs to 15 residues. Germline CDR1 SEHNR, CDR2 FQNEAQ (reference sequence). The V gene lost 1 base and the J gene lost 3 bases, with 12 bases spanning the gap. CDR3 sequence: CASSLGAGRDTEAFF. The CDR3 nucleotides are TGTGCCAGCAGCTTAGGGGCAGGGCGAGACACTGAAGCTTTCTTT. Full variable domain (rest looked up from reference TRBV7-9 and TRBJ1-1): DTGVSQNPRHKITKRGQNVTFRCDPISEHNRLYWYRQTLGQGPEFLTYFQNEAQLEKSRLLSDRFSAERPKGSFSTLEIQRTEQGDSAMYLCASSLGAGRDTEAFFGQGTRLTVV.

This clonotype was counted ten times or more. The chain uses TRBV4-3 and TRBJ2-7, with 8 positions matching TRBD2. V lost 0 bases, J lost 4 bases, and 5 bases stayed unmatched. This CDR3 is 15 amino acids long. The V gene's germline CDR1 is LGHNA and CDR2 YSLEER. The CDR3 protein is CASSQDRGTSYEQYF. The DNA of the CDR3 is TGCGCCAGCAGCCAAGATAGGGGGACTAGTTACGAGCAGTACTTC.

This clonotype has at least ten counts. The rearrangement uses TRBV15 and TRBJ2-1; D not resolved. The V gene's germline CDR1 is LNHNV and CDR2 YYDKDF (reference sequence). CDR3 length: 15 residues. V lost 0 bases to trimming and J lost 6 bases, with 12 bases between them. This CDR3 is CATSREDGFSNEQFF. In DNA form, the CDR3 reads TGTGCCACCAGCAGAGAGGACGGGTTCTCCAATGAGCAGTTCTTC.

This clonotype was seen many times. The CDR3 spells CASSQEAEIAGGGNEQFF. As DNA, the CDR3 is TGCGCCAGCAGCCAGGAGGCTGAAATAGCGGGAGGGGGCAATGAGCAGTTCTTC. The V call is TRBV4-3, the J call TRBJ2-1; TRBD2 agrees at 11 bases. V dropped 3 bases and J dropped 6; count of bases not matched to a gene: 13. Germline V gene data show CDR1 as LGHNA and CDR2 as YSLEER. The CDR3 is made up of 18 amino acids.

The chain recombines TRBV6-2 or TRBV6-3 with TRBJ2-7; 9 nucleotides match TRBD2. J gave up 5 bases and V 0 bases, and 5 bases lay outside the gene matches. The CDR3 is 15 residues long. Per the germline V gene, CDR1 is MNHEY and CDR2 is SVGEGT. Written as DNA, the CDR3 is TGTGCCAGCAGTTACTCAGTAGCGGGGGCCCACGAGCAGTACTTC. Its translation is CASSYSVAGAHEQYF.

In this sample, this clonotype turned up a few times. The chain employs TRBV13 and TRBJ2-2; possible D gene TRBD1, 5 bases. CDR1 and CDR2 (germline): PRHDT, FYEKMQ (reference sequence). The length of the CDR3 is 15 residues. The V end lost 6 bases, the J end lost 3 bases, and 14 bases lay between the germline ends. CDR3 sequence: CASRGPPPDTGELFF. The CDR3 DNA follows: TGTGCCAGCAGGGGGCCTCCTCCGGACACCGGGGAGCTGTTTTTT.